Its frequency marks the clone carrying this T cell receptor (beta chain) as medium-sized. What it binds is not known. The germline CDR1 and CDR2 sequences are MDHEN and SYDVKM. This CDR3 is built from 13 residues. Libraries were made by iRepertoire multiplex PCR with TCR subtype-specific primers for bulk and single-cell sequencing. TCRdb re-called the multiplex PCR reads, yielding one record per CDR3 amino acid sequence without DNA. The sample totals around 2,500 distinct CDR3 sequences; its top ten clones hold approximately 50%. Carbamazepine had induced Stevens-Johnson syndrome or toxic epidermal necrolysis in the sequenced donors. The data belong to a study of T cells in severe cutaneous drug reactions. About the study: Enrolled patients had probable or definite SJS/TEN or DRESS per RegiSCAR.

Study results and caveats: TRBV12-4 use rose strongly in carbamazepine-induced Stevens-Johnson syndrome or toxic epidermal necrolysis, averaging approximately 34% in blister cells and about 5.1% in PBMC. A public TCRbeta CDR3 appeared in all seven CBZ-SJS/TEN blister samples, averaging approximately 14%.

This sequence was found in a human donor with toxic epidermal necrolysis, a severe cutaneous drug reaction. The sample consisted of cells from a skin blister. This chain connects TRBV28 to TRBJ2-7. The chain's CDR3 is CASSFDSSYEQYF. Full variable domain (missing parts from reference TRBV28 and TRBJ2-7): DVKVTQSSRYLVKRTGEKVFLECVQDMDHENMFWYRQDPGLGLRLIYFSYDVKMKEKGDIPEGYSVSREKKERFSLILESASTNQTSMYLCASSFDSSYEQYFGPGTRLTVT.